This T cell receptor beta chain was found in a study of blood T cell repertoires in COVID-19. About the research overall: COVID-19 samples from acute and convalescent phases originated in the United States, Italy and Spain.

The trim removed 7 bases at V and 2 bases at J, leaving 9 bases unmatched. CDR1 SQVTM and CDR2 ANQGSEA come from the germline V gene. This CDR3 comprises 14 residues. In the source study's methods: Quantification of nucleated cells was approximated via reference gene primer amplification. The table came from immunoSEQ multiplex PCR; TCRdb's copy has only in-frame clones and leaves some out. D and trimming come from the DNA, and the V and J calls and clone size come from that table. The sample holds 100,000 to 120,000 clones, around 74% seen once. The clonotype originates from a woman aged 70-85 years with acute or convalescent COVID-19. Sequences were obtained from peripheral blood. The V and J genes are TRBV29-1 and TRBJ2-3, with TRBD1 matching over 7 bases. In DNA form, the CDR3 reads TGCAGCGGTGTACAGGGGACCCTCACAGATACGCAGTATTTT. This gives the protein CSGVQGTLTDTQYF.